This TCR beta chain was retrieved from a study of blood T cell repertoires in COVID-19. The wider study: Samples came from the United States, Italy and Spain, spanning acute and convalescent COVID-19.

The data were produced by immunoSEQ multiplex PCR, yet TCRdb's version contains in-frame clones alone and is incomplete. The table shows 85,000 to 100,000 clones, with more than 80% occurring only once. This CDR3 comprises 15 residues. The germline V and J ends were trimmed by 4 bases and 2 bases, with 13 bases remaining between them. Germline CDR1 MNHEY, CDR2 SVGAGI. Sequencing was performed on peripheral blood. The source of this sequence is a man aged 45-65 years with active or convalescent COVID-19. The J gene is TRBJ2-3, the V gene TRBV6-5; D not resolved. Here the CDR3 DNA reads TGTGCCAGCAGTTTAAGTCTCCCACTCACAGATACGCAGTATTTT. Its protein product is CASSLSLPLTDTQYF.